Listed below are T cell receptor beta chains from one sample, sequenced in a study of tumor-infiltrating lymphocytes in primary liver carcinoma. TCRdb re-derived calls from the multiplex PCR reads in MiXCR, one entry per CDR3 protein. The data contain nearly 200,000 distinct CDR3 sequences, roughly two thirds of them singletons. Sample: peripheral blood. Receptor source: a woman aged 60-75 years with primary liver carcinoma and hepatitis B virus infection. The CDR3 runs from the conserved cysteine through the conserved F or W. The order of the fields is clone size, J gene, D gene, V gene, CDR3 DNA, CDR3 protein. D genes are given only for firm matches. Clone size is not always given. Where it is, it says once, few, many or a class for expanded clones.

clone size: .; J gene: TRBJ1-1; D gene: .; V gene: TRBV14; CDR3 DNA: TGTGTCAGCAGCCAAGATTTCGTCGTGGGGGCTTTCTTT; CDR3 protein: CVSSQDFVVGAFF
clone size: .; J gene: TRBJ2-1; D gene: .; V gene: TRBV5-1; CDR3 DNA: TGCGCCAGCAACTGGGAGGCCCGCGATGAGCAGTTCTTC; CDR3 protein: CASNWEARDEQFF
clone size: .; J gene: TRBJ2-1; D gene: .; V gene: TRBV11-2; CDR3 DNA: TGTGTCAGCAGCCTCACGGATAACGGCTACAATGAGCAGTTCTTC; CDR3 protein: CVSSLTDNGYNEQFF
clone size: .; J gene: TRBJ1-6; D gene: .; V gene: TRBV11-2; CDR3 DNA: TGTACCAGCAGCTCAGAATGGGGGGGTAATTCACCCCTCCACTTT; CDR3 protein: CTSSSEWGGNSPLHF
clone size: .; J gene: TRBJ2-2; D gene: TRBD2; V gene: TRBV11-2; CDR3 DNA: TGTGTCAGCCCTAAGACTAGCGGTCAGAGGACCGGGGAGCTGTTTTTC; CDR3 protein: CVSPKTSGQRTGELFF
clone size: .; J gene: TRBJ1-2; D gene: .; V gene: TRBV12-3/TRBV12-4; CDR3 DNA: TGTGCCAGCAGCACTGGGGGCGGATATGGCTCCACCTTC; CDR3 protein: CASSTGGGYGSTF
clone size: .; J gene: TRBJ1-1; D gene: .; V gene: TRBV5-1; CDR3 DNA: TGCGCCAGCAACTTGGACGGAAACACTGAAGCTCTCTTT; CDR3 protein: CASNLDGNTEALF
clone size: .; J gene: TRBJ2-7; D gene: TRBD1; V gene: TRBV6-4; CDR3 DNA: TGTGCCAGCAGGGCGGACAGGGACTACGAGCAGTACTTC; CDR3 protein: CASRADRDYEQYF
clone size: .; J gene: TRBJ1-3; D gene: .; V gene: TRBV20-1; CDR3 DNA: TGCAGTGTTAGAGATGGGAGGCAATTAGTCAGGGCTGGAAACACCATATATTTT; CDR3 protein: CSVRDGRQLVRAGNTIYF
clone size: few; J gene: TRBJ2-7; D gene: .; V gene: TRBV28; CDR3 DNA: TGTGCCAGCAGTTTTTTTTCACGGAGCTCGGGATCCTACGAGCAGTACTTC; CDR3 protein: CASSFFSRSSGSYEQYF
clone size: many; J gene: TRBJ1-3; D gene: .; V gene: TRBV11-3; CDR3 DNA: TGTGCCAGCAGCTTACAGGGGCCCCCTGGAAACACCATATATTTT; CDR3 protein: CASSLQGPPGNTIYF
clone size: once; J gene: TRBJ2-1; D gene: .; V gene: TRBV11-2; CDR3 DNA: TGTGCCAGCAGCTTTGGGGCTCGAGCTAACAATGAGCACCTCTTC; CDR3 protein: CASSFGARANNEHLF
clone size: .; J gene: TRBJ1-1; D gene: .; V gene: TRBV11-2; CDR3 DNA: TGTGCCAACAGCCCAACGAACACTGAAGCTTCCTTT; CDR3 protein: CANSPTNTEASF
clone size: many; J gene: TRBJ2-2; D gene: .; V gene: TRBV12-3/TRBV12-4; CDR3 DNA: TGTGCCAGCAGCCGACAGATCACCGGGGAGCTGTTTTTT; CDR3 protein: CASSRQITGELFF
clone size: many; J gene: TRBJ2-3; D gene: TRBD2; V gene: TRBV14; CDR3 DNA: TGTGCCAGCAGCCGACTAGCGGGAAGCACAGATACGCAGTATTTT; CDR3 protein: CASSRLAGSTDTQYF
clone size: .; J gene: TRBJ1-3; D gene: TRBD1; V gene: TRBV10-2; CDR3 DNA: TGCGCCAGCAGTGGGGACAGTTCTGGAAACACCATATATTTT; CDR3 protein: CASSGDSSGNTIYF
clone size: many; J gene: TRBJ2-1; D gene: TRBD2; V gene: TRBV5-5; CDR3 DNA: TGTGCCAGCAGCTTGTCCAACCGGGACTACCTAAATGAGCAGTTCTTC; CDR3 protein: CASSLSNRDYLNEQFF
clone size: .; J gene: TRBJ1-5; D gene: .; V gene: TRBV5-6; CDR3 DNA: TGTGCCAGCAGCTTGTTGGGACATGGTGATCAGCCCCAGCATTTT; CDR3 protein: CASSLLGHGDQPQHF
clone size: .; J gene: TRBJ2-3; D gene: .; V gene: TRBV5-1; CDR3 DNA: TGCGCCAGCAGCTTGAACGGACGGATGGGCACAGATACGCAGTATTTT; CDR3 protein: CASSLNGRMGTDTQYF
clone size: .; J gene: TRBJ1-4; D gene: .; V gene: TRBV20-1; CDR3 DNA: TGCAGTGCTACCCGACAGACGCGCGCAACTAATGAAAAACTGTTTTTT; CDR3 protein: CSATRQTRATNEKLFF
clone size: .; J gene: TRBJ2-3; D gene: .; V gene: TRBV10-3; CDR3 DNA: TGTGCCTCCGGGACCAACGGTTCTAGCACAGATACGCAGTATTTT; CDR3 protein: CASGTNGSSTDTQYF
clone size: .; J gene: TRBJ1-2; D gene: .; V gene: TRBV12-5; CDR3 DNA: TGTGCTAGTGGTCGCGGACAGATCAAACACTATGGCTACGCCTTC; CDR3 protein: CASGRGQIKHYGYAF
clone size: .; J gene: TRBJ2-2; D gene: .; V gene: TRBV11-2; CDR3 DNA: TGTGCCAGCAACTTTAATAGGGCTAGCGTGAACACCGGGGAGTTGTTTTTT; CDR3 protein: CASNFNRASVNTGELFF
clone size: .; J gene: TRBJ2-1; D gene: .; V gene: TRBV6-5; CDR3 DNA: TGTGCCAGCAGTTACTGGGACATCTACAATGAGCAGTTCTTC; CDR3 protein: CASSYWDIYNEQFF
clone size: once; J gene: TRBJ2-7; D gene: TRBD2; V gene: TRBV7-9; CDR3 DNA: TGTGCCAGCAGCTTAGGGGATGGGACTAGTACCTACGAGCAGTACTTC; CDR3 protein: CASSLGDGTSTYEQYF
clone size: .; J gene: TRBJ1-1; D gene: TRBD1; V gene: TRBV4-2; CDR3 DNA: TGTGCCGGCAGCCAAGGTTGGACAGGAGATTACACTGAAGCTTTCTTT; CDR3 protein: CAGSQGWTGDYTEAFF
clone size: many; J gene: TRBJ2-7; D gene: TRBD2; V gene: TRBV29-1; CDR3 DNA: TGCAGCGTTGTTAGGCTAGCGGGGTCCTACGAGCAGTACTTC; CDR3 protein: CSVVRLAGSYEQYF
clone size: many; J gene: TRBJ2-3; D gene: .; V gene: TRBV6-6; CDR3 DNA: TGTGCCAGCAGTTACTCGCTCGGCTGGACGCGCACAGATACGCAGTATTTT; CDR3 protein: CASSYSLGWTRTDTQYF
clone size: .; J gene: TRBJ2-1; D gene: .; V gene: TRBV7-9; CDR3 DNA: TGTGCCAGTTTACCTTCAGGGGATCGGGACAATGAGCAGTTCTTC; CDR3 protein: CASLPSGDRDNEQFF
clone size: .; J gene: TRBJ2-2; D gene: .; V gene: TRBV11-1; CDR3 DNA: TGTGTCAGCAGCCCACTACCAGGGAAGCTGTTTTTT; CDR3 protein: CVSSPLPGKLFF
clone size: .; J gene: TRBJ1-5; D gene: .; V gene: TRBV5-4; CDR3 DNA: TGTGCCAGCAGCTTGGAGACAGGAGGCAACCAGTCCCAGCATTTT; CDR3 protein: CASSLETGGNQSQHF
clone size: once; J gene: TRBJ2-7; D gene: .; V gene: TRBV11-2; CDR3 DNA: TGTGCCAGCAGCCATCCGGGGGGCCACTACGAGCAGTACTTC; CDR3 protein: CASSHPGGHYEQYF
clone size: few; J gene: TRBJ1-2; D gene: .; V gene: TRBV28; CDR3 DNA: TGTGCCAGCAGTTTACCCCGACCTCCTTATGGCTACACCTTC; CDR3 protein: CASSLPRPPYGYTF
clone size: few; J gene: TRBJ2-5; D gene: .; V gene: TRBV29-1; CDR3 DNA: TGCAGCGCCCTGGGGCTCCTAGAGACCCAATACTTC; CDR3 protein: CSALGLLETQYF
clone size: once; J gene: TRBJ2-1; D gene: TRBD2; V gene: TRBV2; CDR3 DNA: TGTGCCAGCAGTCCGCCTCGGGGACTAGCGGATTACAATGAGCAGTTCTTC; CDR3 protein: CASSPPRGLADYNEQFF
clone size: .; J gene: TRBJ2-1; D gene: TRBD1; V gene: TRBV4-1; CDR3 DNA: TGCGCCAGCATCCCGATGGGCGCAGGGGGCGGCAATGAGCAGTTATTC; CDR3 protein: CASIPMGAGGGNEQLF
clone size: many; J gene: TRBJ2-7; D gene: .; V gene: TRBV12-3/TRBV12-4; CDR3 DNA: TGTGCCAGCAGTAGTCGATCTCACGAGCAGTACTTC; CDR3 protein: CASSSRSHEQYF
clone size: .; J gene: TRBJ2-5; D gene: .; V gene: TRBV5-1; CDR3 DNA: TGCGCCAGCAGCTCTGGATCGGGTGGGACCCAAGAGACCCAGTACTTC; CDR3 protein: CASSSGSGGTQETQYF
clone size: many; J gene: TRBJ2-5; D gene: TRBD2; V gene: TRBV11-2; CDR3 DNA: TGTGCCAGCAGCCCCCTAGCGGGAGGGTGGCAAGAGACCCAGTACTTC; CDR3 protein: CASSPLAGGWQETQYF
clone size: .; J gene: TRBJ1-2; D gene: .; V gene: TRBV19; CDR3 DNA: TGTGCCAGTACCGGGCCACGATTCCTCAATGGCTACACCTTC; CDR3 protein: CASTGPRFLNGYTF
clone size: .; J gene: TRBJ1-2; D gene: .; V gene: TRBV6-5; CDR3 DNA: TGTGCCAGCAGTGTCCCACGGACGGACTATGGCTACACCTTC; CDR3 protein: CASSVPRTDYGYTF
clone size: .; J gene: TRBJ2-5; D gene: TRBD2; V gene: TRBV19; CDR3 DNA: TGTGCCAGTAGTACCGGGACTAGCTCAGAGACCCAGTACTTC; CDR3 protein: CASSTGTSSETQYF
clone size: .; J gene: TRBJ2-7; D gene: TRBD1; V gene: TRBV11-2; CDR3 DNA: TGTGCCAGCATAAAATCCGGGACAGTGACTGGCAAGCAATACTTC; CDR3 protein: CASIKSGTVTGKQYF
clone size: .; J gene: TRBJ1-4; D gene: .; V gene: TRBV29-1; CDR3 DNA: TGCAGCGTTCTAGGAGTTACGGGGGATGAAAAACTGTTTTTT; CDR3 protein: CSVLGVTGDEKLFF
clone size: .; J gene: TRBJ1-1; D gene: TRBD1; V gene: TRBV5-1; CDR3 DNA: TGCGCCAGCAGCAGAACCCGACAGGGGGCGAACACTGAAGCTTTCTTT; CDR3 protein: CASSRTRQGANTEAFF
clone size: few; J gene: TRBJ2-1; D gene: TRBD2; V gene: TRBV24-1; CDR3 DNA: TGTGCCACCAGTGATGGAGCGGGAGGGCTGGCTGAGCAGTTCTTC; CDR3 protein: CATSDGAGGLAEQFF
clone size: .; J gene: TRBJ2-1; D gene: TRBD2; V gene: TRBV11-3; CDR3 DNA: TGTGCCAGCAGCGTCTCCGGGACTAGCGATTACAATGAGCAGTTTTTC; CDR3 protein: CASSVSGTSDYNEQFF
clone size: .; J gene: TRBJ2-2; D gene: .; V gene: TRBV6-1; CDR3 DNA: TGTGTCAGCAGAAAAGAGGGGGCCGGGGAGCTGTTTTTT; CDR3 protein: CVSRKEGAGELFF
clone size: .; J gene: TRBJ2-7; D gene: .; V gene: TRBV6-5; CDR3 DNA: TGTGCCAGCAGTTACAGGTTTATCGGTTCCTACGAGCAGTACTTC; CDR3 protein: CASSYRFIGSYEQYF
clone size: few; J gene: TRBJ1-1; D gene: TRBD1; V gene: TRBV5-1; CDR3 DNA: TGCGCCAGCAGCTCGGGGAACAGGGGGAGGAACACTGAAGCTTTCTTT; CDR3 protein: CASSSGNRGRNTEAFF
clone size: few; J gene: TRBJ1-5; D gene: TRBD1; V gene: TRBV4-1; CDR3 DNA: TGCGCCAGCAGCCAAGATACGACAGGGCGGTTTCAGCCCCAGCATTTT; CDR3 protein: CASSQDTTGRFQPQHF
clone size: .; J gene: TRBJ2-1; D gene: TRBD2; V gene: TRBV29-1; CDR3 DNA: TGCAGCGTTGAGGCGGCGGGAGGGCCCTACAATGAGCAGTTCTTC; CDR3 protein: CSVEAAGGPYNEQFF
clone size: many; J gene: TRBJ1-1; D gene: .; V gene: TRBV10-3; CDR3 DNA: TGTGCCATCAGTGAATCACAGGGTTTAGACACTGAAGCTTTCTTT; CDR3 protein: CAISESQGLDTEAFF
clone size: .; J gene: TRBJ2-5; D gene: .; V gene: TRBV5-1; CDR3 DNA: TGCGCCAGCGGCTTCATTGGGGGTTCCGAGACCCAGTACTTC; CDR3 protein: CASGFIGGSETQYF